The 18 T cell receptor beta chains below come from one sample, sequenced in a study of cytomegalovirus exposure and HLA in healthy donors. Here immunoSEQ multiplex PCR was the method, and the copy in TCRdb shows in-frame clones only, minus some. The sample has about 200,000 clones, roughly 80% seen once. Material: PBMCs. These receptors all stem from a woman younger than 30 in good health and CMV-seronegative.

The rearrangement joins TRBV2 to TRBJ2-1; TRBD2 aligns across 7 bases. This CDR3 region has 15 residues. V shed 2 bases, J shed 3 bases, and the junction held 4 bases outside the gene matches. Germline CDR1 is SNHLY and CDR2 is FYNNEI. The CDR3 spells CASSETLADYNEQFF. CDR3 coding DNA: TGTGCCAGCAGTGAAACCCTAGCGGACTACAATGAGCAGTTCTTC.

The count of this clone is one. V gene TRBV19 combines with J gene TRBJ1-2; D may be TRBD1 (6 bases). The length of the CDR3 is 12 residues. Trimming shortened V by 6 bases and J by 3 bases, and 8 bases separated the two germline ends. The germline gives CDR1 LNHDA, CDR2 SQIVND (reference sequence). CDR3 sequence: CASSHRDYGYTF. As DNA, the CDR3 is TGTGCCAGTAGCCACAGGGACTATGGCTACACCTTC.

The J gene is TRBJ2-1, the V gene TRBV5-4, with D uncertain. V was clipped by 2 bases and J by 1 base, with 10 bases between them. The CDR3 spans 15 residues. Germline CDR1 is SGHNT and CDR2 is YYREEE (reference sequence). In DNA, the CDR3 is TGTGCCAGCAGCTTAGAATTGGGTTCCTACAATGAGCAGTTCTTC. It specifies CASSLELGSYNEQFF.

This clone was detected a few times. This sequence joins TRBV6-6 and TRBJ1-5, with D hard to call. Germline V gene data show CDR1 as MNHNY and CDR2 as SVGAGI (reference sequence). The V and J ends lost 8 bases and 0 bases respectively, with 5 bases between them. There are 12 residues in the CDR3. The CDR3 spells CASGYSNQPQHF. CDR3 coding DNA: TGTGCCAGCGGCTATAGCAATCAGCCCCAGCATTTT.

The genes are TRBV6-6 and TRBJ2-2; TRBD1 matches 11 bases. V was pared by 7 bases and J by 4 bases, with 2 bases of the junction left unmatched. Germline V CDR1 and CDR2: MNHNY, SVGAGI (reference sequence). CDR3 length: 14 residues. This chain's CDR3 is CASNGQGATGELFF. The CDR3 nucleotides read TGTGCCAGCAACGGACAGGGGGCCACCGGGGAGCTGTTTTTT.

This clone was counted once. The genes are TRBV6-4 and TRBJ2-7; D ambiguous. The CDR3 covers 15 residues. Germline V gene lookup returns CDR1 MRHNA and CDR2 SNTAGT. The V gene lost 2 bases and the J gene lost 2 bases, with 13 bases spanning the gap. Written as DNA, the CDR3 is TGTGCCAGCAGTGACGGTGGGTATTACCCCTACGAGCAGTACTTC. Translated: CASSDGGYYPYEQYF.

CDR3 protein: CAWSSQLAGGGSQYF. DNA for the CDR3: TGTGCCTGGAGTTCTCAACTAGCTGGGGGTGGGTCCCAGTACTTC. The rearrangement joins TRBV30 to TRBJ2-5; tentatively, D is TRBD2 (6 bases). Trimming removed 2 bases at V and 9 bases at J, with 22 bases between. The CDR3 contains 15 residues. Germline V gene sequence: CDR1 GTSNPN, CDR2 SVGIG (reference sequence).

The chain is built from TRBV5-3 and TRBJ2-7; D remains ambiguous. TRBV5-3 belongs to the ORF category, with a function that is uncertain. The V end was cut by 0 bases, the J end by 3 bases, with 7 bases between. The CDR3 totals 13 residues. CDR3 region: CARSLAESYEQYF. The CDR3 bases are TGTGCCAGAAGCTTGGCCGAGAGCTACGAGCAGTACTTC.

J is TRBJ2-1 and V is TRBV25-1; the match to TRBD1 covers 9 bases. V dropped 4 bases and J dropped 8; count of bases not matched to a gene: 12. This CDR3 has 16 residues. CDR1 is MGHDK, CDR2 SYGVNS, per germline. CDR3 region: CASSVNGDRGSHEQFF. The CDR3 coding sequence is TGTGCCAGCAGTGTAAATGGCGACAGGGGGTCGCATGAGCAGTTCTTC.

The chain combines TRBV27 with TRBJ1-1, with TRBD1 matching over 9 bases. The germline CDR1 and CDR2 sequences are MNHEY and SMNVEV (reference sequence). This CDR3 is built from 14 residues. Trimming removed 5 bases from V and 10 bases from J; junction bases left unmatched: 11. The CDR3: CASSLTGTGYGAFF. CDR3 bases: TGTGCCAGCAGTCTAACCGGGACAGGGTACGGAGCTTTCTTT.

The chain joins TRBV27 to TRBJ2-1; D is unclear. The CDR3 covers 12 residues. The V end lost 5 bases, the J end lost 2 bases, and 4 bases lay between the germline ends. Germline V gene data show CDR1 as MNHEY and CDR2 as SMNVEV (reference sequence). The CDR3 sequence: CASSTPYNEQFF. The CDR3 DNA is TGTGCCAGCAGTACTCCCTACAATGAGCAGTTCTTC.

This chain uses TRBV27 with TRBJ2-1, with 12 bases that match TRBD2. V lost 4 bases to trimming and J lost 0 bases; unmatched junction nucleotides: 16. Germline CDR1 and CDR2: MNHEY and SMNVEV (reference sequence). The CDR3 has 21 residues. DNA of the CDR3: TGTGCCAGCAGTTCAACTCACCTAGCGGGGGGGCTCAGTAGCTCCTACAATGAGCAGTTCTTC. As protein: CASSSTHLAGGLSSSYNEQFF.

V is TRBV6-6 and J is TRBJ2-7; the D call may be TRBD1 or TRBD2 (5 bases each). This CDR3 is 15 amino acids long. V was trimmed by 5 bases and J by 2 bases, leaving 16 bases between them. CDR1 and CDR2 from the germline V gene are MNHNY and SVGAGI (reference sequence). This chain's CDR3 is CASSRLRELAYEQYF. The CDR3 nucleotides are TGTGCCAGCAGTCGTCTCAGGGAGCTTGCCTACGAGCAGTACTTC.

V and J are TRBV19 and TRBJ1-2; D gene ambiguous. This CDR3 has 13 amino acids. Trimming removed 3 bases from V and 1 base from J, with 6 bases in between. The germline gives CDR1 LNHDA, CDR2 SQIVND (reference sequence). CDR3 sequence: CASSINVNYGYTF. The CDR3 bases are TGTGCCAGTAGTATTAACGTTAACTATGGCTACACCTTC.

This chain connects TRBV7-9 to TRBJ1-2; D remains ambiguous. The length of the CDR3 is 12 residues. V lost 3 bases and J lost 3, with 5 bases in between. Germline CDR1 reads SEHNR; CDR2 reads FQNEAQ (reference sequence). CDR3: CASSFWDYGYTF. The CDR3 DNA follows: TGTGCCAGCAGCTTCTGGGACTATGGCTACACCTTC.

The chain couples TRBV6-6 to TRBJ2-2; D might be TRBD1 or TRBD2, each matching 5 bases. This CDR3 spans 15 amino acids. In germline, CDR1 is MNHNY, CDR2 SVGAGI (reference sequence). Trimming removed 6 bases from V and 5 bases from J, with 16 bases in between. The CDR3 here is CASSHRDGETGELFF. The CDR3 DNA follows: TGTGCCAGCAGCCATCGGGACGGAGAAACCGGGGAGCTGTTTTTT.

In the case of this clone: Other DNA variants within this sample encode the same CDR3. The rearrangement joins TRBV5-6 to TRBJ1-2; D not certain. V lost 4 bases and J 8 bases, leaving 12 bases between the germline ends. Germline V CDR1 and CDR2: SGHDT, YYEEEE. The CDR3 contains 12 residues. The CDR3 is CASSLRLGGYTF. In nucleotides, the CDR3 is TGTGCCAGCAGCCTCCGCCTGGGGGGCTACACCTTC.

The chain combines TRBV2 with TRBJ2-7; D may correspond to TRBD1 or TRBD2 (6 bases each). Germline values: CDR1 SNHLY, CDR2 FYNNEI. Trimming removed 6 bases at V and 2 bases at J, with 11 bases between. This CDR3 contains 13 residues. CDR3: CASRGGGAYEQYF. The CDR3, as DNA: TGTGCCAGCAGGGGGGGCGGTGCCTACGAGCAGTACTTC. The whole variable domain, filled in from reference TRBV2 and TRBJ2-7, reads EPEVTQTPSHQVTQMGQEVILRCVPISNHLYFYWYRQILGQKVEFLVSFYNNEISEKSEIFDDQFSVERPDGSNFTLKIRSTKLEDSAMYFCASRGGGAYEQYFGPGTRLTVT.